This TCR beta chain was recovered during a study of OX40 agonist ivuxolimab in advanced cancers. Study summary: The treatment was a fully human IgG2 OX40 agonist, ivuxolimab. The eligibility criteria allowed prior anti-PD-1, anti-PD-L1 or anti-CTLA-4 therapy, and about 40% had some. Study-wide results and limits: Expanded clones were, on average, more numerous in CD8+ T cells than in CD4+.

Sequencing was performed with immunoSEQ multiplex PCR; in TCRdb, only in-frame clones are kept and a portion is missing. Among about 100,000 clones listed, under 85% were seen once. Autoimmune disease history or systemic immunosuppression excluded patients. A remark on this clone: What it binds is unknown.

The sequenced sample was CD4+ or CD8+ T cells sorted from blood, obtained in a trial of the OX40 agonist ivuxolimab. The clonotype originates from an adult with an advanced solid tumor such as melanoma, head and neck, liver or kidney cancer.

The CDR3 DNA reads TGTGCCAGCGGCTACCCGGGCGGGGAGCTGTTTTTT. Protein: CASGYPGGELFF. The V and J genes are TRBV7-7 and TRBJ2-2; no clear D gene. CDR1 SSHAT and CDR2 FNYEAQ come from the germline V gene (reference sequence). The CDR3 runs to 12 residues. Trimming pared 8 bases from V and 7 bases from J, leaving 11 bases between. Full variable domain (rest looked up from reference TRBV7-7 and TRBJ2-2): GAGVSQSPRYKVTKRGQDVTLRCDPISSHATLYWYQQALGQGPEFLTYFNYEAQPDKSGLPSDRFSAERPEGSISTLTIQRTEQRDSAMYRCASGYPGGELFFGEGSRLTVL.